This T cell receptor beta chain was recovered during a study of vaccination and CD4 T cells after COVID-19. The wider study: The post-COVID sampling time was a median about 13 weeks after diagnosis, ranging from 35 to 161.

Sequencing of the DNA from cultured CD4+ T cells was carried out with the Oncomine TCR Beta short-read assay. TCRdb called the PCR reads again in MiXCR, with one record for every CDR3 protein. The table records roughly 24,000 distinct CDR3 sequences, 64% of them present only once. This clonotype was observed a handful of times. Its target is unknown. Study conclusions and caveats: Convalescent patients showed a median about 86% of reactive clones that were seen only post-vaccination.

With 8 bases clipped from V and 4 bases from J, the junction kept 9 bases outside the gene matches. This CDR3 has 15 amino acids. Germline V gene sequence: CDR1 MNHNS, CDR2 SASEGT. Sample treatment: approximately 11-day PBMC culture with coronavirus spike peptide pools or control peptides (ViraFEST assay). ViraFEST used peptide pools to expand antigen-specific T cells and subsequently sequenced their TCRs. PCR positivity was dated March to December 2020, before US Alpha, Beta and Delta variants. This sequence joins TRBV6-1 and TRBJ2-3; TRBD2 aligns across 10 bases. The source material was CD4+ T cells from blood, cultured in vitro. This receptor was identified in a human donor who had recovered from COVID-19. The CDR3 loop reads CASQELAGTSDTQYF. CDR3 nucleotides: TGTGCCAGCCAAGAACTAGCGGGAACGTCAGATACGCAGTATTTT.